Shown below are 30 T cell receptor beta chains from a single sample sequenced in a study of T cell changes during pregnancy in multiple sclerosis (dated 2019 in TCRdb). Library preparation used the immunoSEQ multiplex PCR assay. TCRdb provides this immuneACCESS table in a form limited to in-frame rearrangements. Some clones are lacking; in checked studies, under half of them reflect an unresolved V gene, and why the rest are absent is not known. The sample includes under 65,000 clones, with around 93% observed a single time. The top ten clonotypes cover 0.6% to 0.7% of the sample. This sample comprised CD4+ T cells from peripheral blood mononuclear cells, obtained after pregnancy. All receptors derive from a female donor with multiple sclerosis, enrolled in a pregnancy study.

The DNA for the CDR3 is TGTGCCAGCAGCTTACCCCCCCGACTAGCGGGGGGGGCAGATACGCAGTATTTT. It yields the protein CASSLPPRLAGGADTQYF. This chain connects TRBV7-9 to TRBJ2-3; 14 bases line up with TRBD2. This CDR3 spans 18 amino acids. V trimming: 2 bases; J trimming: 4 bases; junction bases outside the gene matches: 8. CDR1 is SEHNR, CDR2 FQNEAQ, per germline (reference sequence).

The chain recombines TRBV2 with TRBJ2-1, with 8 nucleotides matching TRBD1. Germline trimming cut 9 bases from V and 3 bases from J; bases unmatched to any gene: 10. This CDR3 region has 15 residues. In germline, CDR1 is SNHLY, CDR2 FYNNEI. CDR3 coding DNA: TGTGCCAGTCCCGTACAGGACAGGGACTACAATGAGCAGTTCTTC. It codes for CASPVQDRDYNEQFF.

In DNA form, the CDR3 reads TGTGCCAGCAGCCACAGGGGCGATCAGCCCCAGCATTTT. Protein product: CASSHRGDQPQHF. The chain combines TRBV6-5 with TRBJ1-5; 7 positions match TRBD1. CDR1 is MNHEY and CDR2 is SVGAGI in the germline V gene. V shed 6 bases, J shed 5 bases, and the junction held 4 bases outside the gene matches. The CDR3 is made up of 13 amino acids.

This clone appeared once. In DNA form, the CDR3 reads TGTGCCAGCAGCCTTACAGGGGTCGACGAGCAGTACTTC. Protein: CASSLTGVDEQYF. This sequence joins TRBV6-5 and TRBJ2-7; TRBD1 agrees at 7 bases. The CDR3 consists of 13 residues. V shed 6 bases, J shed 5 bases, and the junction held 7 bases outside the gene matches. Per germline, CDR1 MNHEY and CDR2 SVGAGI.

The chain combines TRBV10-3 with TRBJ2-3; 11 nucleotides align to TRBD2. The CDR3 sequence is 14 residues long. With 5 bases clipped from V and 6 bases from J, the junction kept 4 bases outside the gene matches. Germline V gives CDR1 ENHRY, CDR2 SYGVKD. CDR3 DNA: TGTGCCATCAGTAGACTAGCGGGACTGGATACGCAGTATTTT. Protein sequence: CAISRLAGLDTQYF.

The chain uses TRBV29-1 and TRBJ2-5, with 8 bases matching TRBD1. V lost 4 bases, J lost 6 bases, and 7 bases stayed unmatched. This CDR3 is built from 13 residues. Germline loops: CDR1 SQVTM, CDR2 ANQGSEA. CDR3 region: CSVGQGTLKTQYF. Here the CDR3 DNA reads TGCAGCGTTGGACAGGGGACGTTAAAGACCCAGTACTTC. The full variable domain, completed using reference TRBV29-1 and TRBJ2-5, is SAVISQKPSRDICQRGTSLTIQCQVDSQVTMMFWYRQQPGQSLTLIATANQGSEATYESGFVIDKFPISRPNLTFSTLTVSNMSPEDSSIYLCSVGQGTLKTQYFGPGTRLLVL.

This clone was observed a single time. This same CDR3 is encoded by further DNA sequences in the sample. This chain links TRBV29-1 with TRBJ1-1, with D possibly being TRBD1 (5 bases). Germline V gene sequence: CDR1 SQVTM, CDR2 ANQGSEA. This CDR3 is 12 amino acids long. The ends were cut back, 6 bases at V and 2 bases at J, with 10 bases in the middle. CDR3 coding DNA: TGCAGCGTAACAAGGGGCAACACTGAAGCTTTCTTT. Protein sequence: CSVTRGNTEAFF.

The V call is TRBV2, the J call TRBJ1-5, with a weak D call TRBD1 (5 bases). CDR3 length: 15 residues. Germline-derived CDR1 and CDR2 are SNHLY and FYNNEI. Trimming took off 3 bases at V and 3 bases at J, with 12 bases between the two ends. CDR3 loop: CASSDEAGLNQPQHF. The CDR3 DNA is TGTGCCAGCAGTGATGAGGCAGGGCTCAATCAGCCCCAGCATTTT. Drawing the rest from reference TRBV2 and TRBJ1-5, the complete variable domain is EPEVTQTPSHQVTQMGQEVILRCVPISNHLYFYWYRQILGQKVEFLVSFYNNEISEKSEIFDDQFSVERPDGSNFTLKIRSTKLEDSAMYFCASSDEAGLNQPQHFGDGTRLSIL.

The rearrangement links TRBV6-5 to TRBJ1-1, with TRBD1 matching 9 bases. Germline V gives CDR1 MNHEY, CDR2 SVGAGI. V shed 5 bases, J shed 5 bases, and the junction held 6 bases outside the gene matches. The CDR3 loop spans 14 amino acids. CDR3: CASSLRTGVTEAFF. The CDR3 DNA reads as TGTGCCAGCAGTCTTAGGACAGGGGTGACTGAAGCTTTCTTT.

As concerns this clone: At one end, the junction sequence differs from germline, possibly due to a read error. The chain combines TRBV5-1 with TRBJ2-1; 7 bases match TRBD2. This CDR3 is built from 15 residues. Looked up from germline, CDR1 is SGHRS and CDR2 is YFSETQ. CDR3 coding DNA: TGCGCCAGCCGCTTTATAGAGCGGGGCTACAATGAGCAGTTCTTC. Translated, it gives CASRFIERGYNEQFF.

The chain has TRBV18 and TRBJ1-1; 9 bases agree with TRBD1. V was clipped by 6 bases and J by 3 bases; unmatched bases: 8. The CDR3 extends over 15 amino acids. The germline CDR1 and CDR2 sequences are KGHSH and LQKENI. CDR3 in DNA: TGTGCCAGCTCCCTCAGACAGGGGGGGGACACTGAAGCTTTCTTT. Protein product: CASSLRQGGDTEAFF.

This sequence joins TRBV19 and TRBJ2-1; 8 bases align to TRBD2. There are 15 residues in the CDR3. The germline V gene encodes CDR1 LNHDA and CDR2 SQIVND (reference sequence). The trim removed 2 bases at V and 12 bases at J, leaving 12 bases unmatched. CDR3 sequence (DNA): TGTGCCAGTAGTATAAAAAGCGGGGGTGGTGTTGGGCAGTTCTTC. As protein: CASSIKSGGGVGQFF.

The rearrangement uses TRBV6-5 and TRBJ2-7; 7 bases align to TRBD1. This CDR3 has 13 amino acids. The V and J ends lost 6 bases and 2 bases, in that order; junction bases with no gene match: 4. CDR1 is MNHEY, CDR2 SVGAGI, per germline. CDR3 sequence (DNA): TGTGCCAGCAGAGCGACAGGGACCTACGAGCAGTACTTC. It specifies CASRATGTYEQYF.

The count of this clone is one. The rearrangement joins TRBV7-2 to TRBJ2-2; no clear D gene. This CDR3 region has 15 residues. Germline V gives CDR1 SGHTA, CDR2 FQGNSA. V shed 4 bases and J shed 3 bases, with 12 bases lying between them. CDR3 residues: CASSSQALDTGELFF. In DNA, the CDR3 is TGTGCCAGCAGCTCCCAGGCCTTGGACACCGGGGAGCTGTTTTTT.

The V gene is TRBV30, the J gene TRBJ1-4; TRBD1 agrees at 9 bases. Germline values: CDR1 GTSNPN, CDR2 SVGIG (reference sequence). The CDR3 covers 13 residues. CDR3 region: CAHPGQGGEKLFF. CDR3 nucleotides: TGTGCTCATCCGGGACAGGGAGGCGAAAAACTGTTTTTT.

This chain's CDR3 is CASSTGLAKETQYF. CDR3 DNA sequence: TGCGCCAGCAGCACCGGACTAGCGAAAGAGACCCAGTACTTC. The rearrangement joins TRBV5-1 to TRBJ2-5; the match to TRBD2 covers 9 bases. Germline V gives CDR1 SGHRS, CDR2 YFSETQ. V was clipped by 4 bases and J by 3 bases; unmatched bases: 4. There are 14 residues in the CDR3.

This chain links TRBV18 with TRBJ1-6; 7 bases fit TRBD1. V lost 8 bases and J lost 9; bases outside the gene matches: 7. Germline V gives CDR1 KGHSH, CDR2 LQKENI. CDR3 length equals 13 residues. CDR3: CASRDSGFSPLHF. CDR3 sequence (DNA): TGTGCCAGCCGGGACAGCGGGTTTTCACCCCTCCACTTT.

The rearrangement joins TRBV2 to TRBJ2-5; TRBD2 is a possible D gene (7 bases). Trimming took 3 bases from V and 5 from J, leaving 13 bases between them. The CDR3 totals 14 residues. Germline CDR1 SNHLY, CDR2 FYNNEI. The CDR3: CASSDGGGRETQYF. The CDR3, as DNA: TGTGCCAGCAGTGATGGGGGGGGGCGTGAGACCCAGTACTTC.

The chain carries TRBV4-2 and TRBJ2-3; D is possibly TRBD2 (5 bases). Germline V CDR1 and CDR2: LGHNA, YNFKEQ. The CDR3 spans 16 residues. V gave up 0 bases and J gave up 3 bases, with 13 bases separating them. This CDR3 is CASSQDSSLDTDTQYF. The DNA for the CDR3 is TGTGCCAGCAGCCAAGACTCTAGCTTGGATACAGATACGCAGTATTTT.

The V gene is TRBV2, the J gene TRBJ2-2, with D hard to call. V gave up 7 bases and J gave up 0 bases, with 9 bases separating them. Germline-derived CDR1 and CDR2 are SNHLY and FYNNEI. This CDR3 spans 14 amino acids. CDR3 loop: CASIEFPNTGELFF. The CDR3 DNA follows: TGTGCCAGCATCGAGTTCCCGAACACCGGGGAGCTGTTTTTT.

V is TRBV5-1 and J is TRBJ1-5; D is undetermined. Trimming cost V 4 bases and J 6 bases, with 17 bases left between them. The CDR3 spans 15 residues. The germline V gene has CDR1 SGHRS and CDR2 YFSETQ. The CDR3 DNA follows: TGCGCCAGCAGCCCGGACTATTACGGCGGTCAGCCCCAGCATTTT. Encoded protein: CASSPDYYGGQPQHF. Variable domain in full (rest from reference TRBV5-1 and TRBJ1-5): KAGVTQTPRYLIKTRGQQVTLSCSPISGHRSVSWYQQTPGQGLQFLFEYFSETQRNKGNFPGRFSGRQFSNSRSEMNVSTLELGDSALYLCASSPDYYGGQPQHFGDGTRLSIL.

The chain links TRBV18 to TRBJ2-1; 11 bases are a match to TRBD2. The CDR3 length is 19 residues. Germline CDR1 is KGHSH and CDR2 is LQKENI. The V segment lost 3 bases and the J segment 4 bases; nucleotides outside the gene matches: 14. CDR3 sequence (DNA): TGTGCCAGCTCACCCGTGGCTAGCGGGGGGCCCCTAACATACAATGAGCAGTTCTTC. Translation gives CASSPVASGGPLTYNEQFF.

The J gene is TRBJ1-2, the V gene TRBV6-4, with D uncertain. The CDR3 has 13 amino acids. Trimming stripped 6 bases from V and 8 bases from J, with 16 bases between. Germline CDR1 is MRHNA and CDR2 is SNTAGT. CDR3 in DNA: TGTGCCAGCAGCAGGTCCGTGGTCTGGGGCTACACCTTC. Amino acid sequence: CASSRSVVWGYTF.

The sample holds one count of this clone. The V and J genes are TRBV14 and TRBJ1-1, with a weak D call TRBD1 (6 bases). V was trimmed by 4 bases and J by 0 bases, leaving 9 bases between them. CDR1 is SGHDN and CDR2 is FVKESK in the germline V gene. The CDR3 contains 14 residues. The CDR3 nucleotides read TGTGCCAGCAGCCCGACAGGCCTGAACACTGAAGCTTTCTTT. Residues: CASSPTGLNTEAFF. The full variable domain, in which reference TRBV14 and TRBJ1-1 provide the parts outside the CDR3, is EAGVTQFPSHSVIEKGQTVTLRCDPISGHDNLYWYRRVMGKEIKFLLHFVKESKQDESGMPNNRFLAERTGGTYSTLKVQPAELEDSGVYFCASSPTGLNTEAFFGQGTRLTVV.

The chain links TRBV2 to TRBJ1-4, with TRBD1 identical over 7 bases. The CDR3 is made up of 13 amino acids. With V trimmed by 7 bases and J by 8 bases, 7 bases remained unmatched. From germline, CDR1 is SNHLY and CDR2 FYNNEI. This CDR3 reads CASNDRVQEKLFF. In DNA form, the CDR3 reads TGTGCCAGCAACGACAGGGTCCAGGAAAAACTGTTTTTT.

This chain connects TRBV29-1 to TRBJ1-1, with a possible D match to TRBD1 (5 bases). The CDR3 consists of 11 residues. Germline V gene lookup returns CDR1 SQVTM and CDR2 ANQGSEA. Trimming removed 3 bases at V and 6 bases at J, with 8 bases between. The CDR3 sequence is CSVDGGAEAFF. The CDR3 coding sequence is TGCAGCGTTGACGGGGGGGCTGAAGCTTTCTTT. Based on the CDR3 plus reference TRBV29-1 and TRBJ1-1, the full variable domain is SAVISQKPSRDICQRGTSLTIQCQVDSQVTMMFWYRQQPGQSLTLIATANQGSEATYESGFVIDKFPISRPNLTFSTLTVSNMSPEDSSIYLCSVDGGAEAFFGQGTRLTVV.

The J gene is TRBJ1-1, the V gene TRBV27; D gene ambiguous. Germline V gene sequence: CDR1 MNHEY, CDR2 SMNVEV (reference sequence). This CDR3 spans 14 amino acids. V lost 3 bases and J 8 bases, leaving 16 bases between the germline ends. The chain's CDR3 is CASSFSGLPPEAFF. In nucleotides, the CDR3 is TGTGCCAGCAGTTTTTCCGGACTTCCTCCCGAAGCTTTCTTT.

This clone was observed once. V and J are TRBV9 and TRBJ2-7, with D hard to call. V shed 5 bases and J shed 2 bases, with 14 bases lying between them. CDR1 is SGDLS and CDR2 is YYNGEE in the germline V gene. This CDR3 region has 14 residues. The CDR3 loop reads CASSLRGSTYEQYF. In DNA, the CDR3 is TGTGCCAGCAGTCTAAGAGGATCCACCTACGAGCAGTACTTC.

The chain recombines TRBV20-1 with TRBJ1-2; unclear D gene. The CDR3 is 11 amino acids. CDR1 DFQATT and CDR2 SNEGSKA come from the germline V gene (reference sequence). Trimming left V 3 bases short and J 4 bases short, with 6 bases between. Here the CDR3 reads CSARWPYGYTF. In DNA, the CDR3 is TGCAGTGCTAGGTGGCCCTATGGCTACACCTTC.

This chain uses TRBV7-2 with TRBJ2-3; D gene ambiguous. The CDR3 covers 14 residues. The germline V gene has CDR1 SGHTA and CDR2 FQGNSA. Deletions cut 1 base from V and 1 base from J, with 6 bases between. The CDR3 region is CASSLDYGTDTQYF. As DNA, the CDR3 is TGTGCCAGCAGCTTAGACTACGGCACAGATACGCAGTATTTT.